This T cell receptor beta chain stems from a study of T cells of healthy individuals. TCRdb ran MiXCR on the 5' RACE reads and lists one entry per CDR3 protein. The sample has 41,000 or so distinct CDR3 sequences; around 4.5% are singletons. This clonotype was counted at least ten times. The CDR3 length is 13 residues. Trimming shortened V by 4 bases and J by 4 bases, and 11 bases separated the two germline ends. Germline assignment: CDR1 KGHSH and CDR2 LQKENI. This clonotype was obtained from a human donor in good health. V and J are TRBV18 and TRBJ2-7; either TRBD1 or TRBD2 may supply D (6 bases each). The CDR3 region is CASSLGGHYEQYF. The CDR3 nucleotides read TGTGCCAGCTCACTCGGGGGCCATTACGAGCAGTACTTC.